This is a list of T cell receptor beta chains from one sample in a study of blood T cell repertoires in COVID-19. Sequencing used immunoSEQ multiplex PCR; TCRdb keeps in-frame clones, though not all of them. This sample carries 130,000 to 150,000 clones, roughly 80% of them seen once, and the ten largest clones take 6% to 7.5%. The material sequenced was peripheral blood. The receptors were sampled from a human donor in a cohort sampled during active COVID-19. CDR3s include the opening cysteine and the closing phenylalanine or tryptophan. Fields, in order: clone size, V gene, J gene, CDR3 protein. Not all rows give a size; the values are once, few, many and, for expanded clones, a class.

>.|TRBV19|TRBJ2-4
CASSLPGQGSDIQYF
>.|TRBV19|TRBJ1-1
CASSPPGGRTEAFF
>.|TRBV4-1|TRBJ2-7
CASSHDRTGGNYEQYF
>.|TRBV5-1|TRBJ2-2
CASSSAGTGELFF
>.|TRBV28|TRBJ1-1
CASSSPTGTGTEAFF
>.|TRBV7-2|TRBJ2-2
CASSSTGLAVSAGELFF
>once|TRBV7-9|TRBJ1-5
CASSPPGTGVPQHF
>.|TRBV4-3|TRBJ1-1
CASSQLTGPNTEAFF
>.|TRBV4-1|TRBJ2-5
CASSPAGLPGETQYF
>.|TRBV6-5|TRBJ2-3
CASRLASRYTDTQYF
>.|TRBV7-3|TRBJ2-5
CASSLGGDQWETQYF
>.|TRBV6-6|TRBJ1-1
CASSSPLQGTEAFF
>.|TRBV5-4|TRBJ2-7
CASSLESSGGPYEQYF
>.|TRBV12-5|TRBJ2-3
CASGLWAEDTQYF
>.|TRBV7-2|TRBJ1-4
CASSLGRHANEKLFF
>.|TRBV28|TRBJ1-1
CASSLNGGLTEAFF
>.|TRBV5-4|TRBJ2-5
CASSRDLQAQETQYF
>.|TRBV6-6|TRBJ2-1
CASSYSQGAQLEQFF
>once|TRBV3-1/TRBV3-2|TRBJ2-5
CASSQGTDMLWGTETQYF
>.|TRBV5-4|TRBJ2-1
CASSLGGGPGYNEQFF
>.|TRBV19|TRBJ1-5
CASSTLDSYSNQPQHF
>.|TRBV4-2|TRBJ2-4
CASSQDGLEGNIQYF
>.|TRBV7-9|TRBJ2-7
CASSPQAGSYEQYF
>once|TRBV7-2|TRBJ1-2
CASSPSVGYTF
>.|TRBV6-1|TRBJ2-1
CASSEVMSPPNNEQFF
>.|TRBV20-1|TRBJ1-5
CSASSWGEAPYQPQHF
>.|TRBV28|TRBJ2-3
CASSLFERGGGDTQYF
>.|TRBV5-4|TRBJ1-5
CASSNSGGGNQPQHF